This T cell receptor (beta chain) came from a study of cytomegalovirus exposure and HLA in healthy donors. There are a few counts of this clone. This CDR3 region has 14 residues. Trimming at V came to 3 bases and at J to 2 bases, leaving 4 bases not matched to a gene. CDR1 and CDR2 from the germline V gene are SGHAT and FQDESV (reference sequence). The data were produced by immunoSEQ multiplex PCR, yet TCRdb's version contains in-frame clones alone and is incomplete. The table records around 140,000 clones, roughly nine tenths of them present only once. The origin of this receptor is a woman aged 18-29 years in good health and CMV-seronegative. The material sequenced was PBMCs. The rearrangement joins TRBV11-1 to TRBJ2-7, with 7 bases fitting TRBD1. CDR3 in amino acids: CASSFRTGAYEQYF. The CDR3 coding sequence is TGTGCCAGCAGCTTTAGGACAGGTGCCTACGAGCAGTACTTC.